The 22 T cell receptor beta chains reported below all come from one sample, sequenced in a study of cytomegalovirus exposure and HLA in healthy donors. The study ran its PCR with 60 Vbeta and 13 Jbeta primers. Generated by immunoSEQ multiplex PCR, the TCRdb table keeps only in-frame clones and is missing some. The table has roughly 180,000 clones, about 83% seen once. Sequencing was done on a sample of PBMCs. These receptor sequences come from a girl aged 10-17 years in good health and CMV-seropositive.

CDR3 amino acids: CASSQESAGGYTF. The CDR3 nucleotides are TGTGCCAGCAGCCAAGAATCTGCGGGTGGCTACACCTTC. The J gene is TRBJ1-2, the V gene TRBV14, with D unclear. Looked up from germline, CDR1 is SGHDN and CDR2 is FVKESK. V was pared by 0 bases and J by 7 bases, with 9 bases between. The CDR3 loop spans 13 amino acids. Full variable domain (missing parts from reference TRBV14 and TRBJ1-2): EAGVTQFPSHSVIEKGQTVTLRCDPISGHDNLYWYRRVMGKEIKFLLHFVKESKQDESGMPNNRFLAERTGGTYSTLKVQPAELEDSGVYFCASSQESAGGYTFGSGTRLTVV.

The chain carries TRBV9 and TRBJ1-1; D is undetermined. V was pared by 4 bases and J by 2 bases, with 18 bases between. CDR3 length equals 16 residues. Germline values: CDR1 SGDLS, CDR2 YYNGEE. CDR3 nucleotide sequence: TGTGCCAGCAGCCAAAGCCGCACAGTCGTAAACACTGAAGCTTTCTTT. It is translated as CASSQSRTVVNTEAFF.

The V gene is TRBV10-3, the J gene TRBJ2-5; no clear D gene. The ends were cut back, 4 bases at V and 3 bases at J, with 9 bases in the middle. This CDR3 has 13 residues. The germline V gene encodes CDR1 ENHRY and CDR2 SYGVKD. CDR3 sequence (DNA): TGTGCCATCAGTGGTCGCCAGGAAGAGACCCAGTACTTC. It yields the protein CAISGRQEETQYF.

For the CDR3, the DNA is TGTGCCAGCAGTGACAGGGAGGGCTTTGAAGCTTTCTTT. Protein product: CASSDREGFEAFF. J is TRBJ1-1 and V is TRBV6-4, with D unresolved. The CDR3 has 13 residues. The germline V and J ends were trimmed by 2 bases and 7 bases, with 11 bases remaining between them. The germline V gene has CDR1 MRHNA and CDR2 SNTAGT.

V and J are TRBV9 and TRBJ2-3; D gene ambiguous. The germline CDR1 and CDR2 sequences are SGDLS and YYNGEE. Trimming stripped 0 bases from V and 3 bases from J, with 2 bases between. This CDR3 contains 12 residues. The DNA for the CDR3 is TGTGCCAGCAGCGTAGCTACAGATACGCAGTATTTT. It translates to CASSVATDTQYF.

The chain uses TRBV7-3 and TRBJ1-2, with D possibly matching TRBD1 (5 bases). Germline CDR1 reads SGHTA; CDR2 reads FQGTGA. Trimming took off 6 bases at V and 4 bases at J, with 15 bases between the two ends. The CDR3 has 14 residues. The CDR3 protein is CASRGQTKPYGYTF. CDR3 nucleotide sequence: TGTGCCAGCAGGGGGCAAACTAAACCCTATGGCTACACCTTC.

The chain combines TRBV4-1 with TRBJ1-2; 8 bases align to TRBD1. The CDR3 extends over 16 amino acids. The V gene's germline CDR1 is MGHRA and CDR2 YSYEKL. Germline trimming cut 0 bases from V and 0 bases from J; bases unmatched to any gene: 3. The CDR3 protein is CASSQDGTGPNYGYTF. CDR3 nucleotides: TGCGCCAGCAGCCAAGACGGGACAGGACCTAACTATGGCTACACCTTC.

The table lists this clone with a few counts. The genes are TRBV30 and TRBJ1-6; tentatively, D is TRBD1 (5 bases). This CDR3 comprises 15 residues. V shed 2 bases and J shed 7 bases, with 15 bases lying between them. CDR1 is GTSNPN and CDR2 is SVGIG in the germline V gene (reference sequence). CDR3 DNA: TGTGCCTGGAGTAAAGGGACTGTGACGAATTCACCCCTCCACTTT. It encodes CAWSKGTVTNSPLHF.

The count of this clone is one. The genes are TRBV2 and TRBJ1-2; D is unresolved. Trimming removed 3 bases at V and 6 bases at J, with 14 bases between. The germline gives CDR1 SNHLY, CDR2 FYNNEI. This CDR3 spans 14 amino acids. CDR3 coding DNA: TGTGCCAGCAGTGAGTACGTCAAACGAGATGGCTACACCTTC. Protein: CASSEYVKRDGYTF. The variable domain in full, completed from reference TRBV2 and TRBJ1-2, reads EPEVTQTPSHQVTQMGQEVILRCVPISNHLYFYWYRQILGQKVEFLVSFYNNEISEKSEIFDDQFSVERPDGSNFTLKIRSTKLEDSAMYFCASSEYVKRDGYTFGSGTRLTVV.

The CDR3 protein is CASSPLGQGRSPLHF. CDR3 DNA: TGTGCCAGCAGTCCCCTGGGACAGGGGCGTTCACCCCTCCACTTT. This chain connects TRBV27 to TRBJ1-6; TRBD1 agrees at 10 bases. The CDR3 sequence is 15 residues long. Germline CDR1 reads MNHEY; CDR2 reads SMNVEV (reference sequence). J lost 9 bases, V lost 5 bases, and 7 bases had no gene match.

V usage is TRBV5-1 and J usage is TRBJ1-2; possible D gene TRBD1, 6 bases. V lost 5 bases to trimming and J lost 4 bases, with 15 bases between them. There are 14 residues in the CDR3. Germline CDR1 reads SGHRS; CDR2 reads YFSETQ. CDR3 protein: CASSVRTGPYGYTF. CDR3 bases: TGCGCCAGCAGTGTGAGAACAGGGCCCTATGGCTACACCTTC.

The chain uses TRBV28 and TRBJ2-1; D is possibly TRBD1 (5 bases). V was clipped by 2 bases and J by 0 bases, with 8 bases between them. The CDR3 spans 15 residues. The germline V gene has CDR1 MDHEN and CDR2 SYDVKM. The CDR3 coding sequence is TGTGCCAGCAGTTTAGGCAGGGTCTCCTACAATGAGCAGTTCTTC. Protein sequence: CASSLGRVSYNEQFF.

The J gene is TRBJ1-2, the V gene TRBV5-6; no reliable D call. This CDR3 is built from 15 residues. Germline CDR1 reads SGHDT; CDR2 reads YYEEEE. Trimming removed 3 bases from V and 3 bases from J, with 15 bases in between. The CDR3 DNA sequence: TGTGCCAGCAGCTCCGCGGGATTTGGGGACTATGGCTACACCTTC. It translates to CASSSAGFGDYGYTF.

The chain uses TRBV10-3 and TRBJ1-1; D not resolved. This CDR3 spans 16 amino acids. The V end lost 1 base, the J end lost 0 bases, and 12 bases lay between the germline ends. The germline V gene has CDR1 ENHRY and CDR2 SYGVKD. CDR3 loop: CAISEYASSMNTEAFF. CDR3 DNA sequence: TGTGCCATCAGTGAGTATGCGTCCTCCATGAACACTGAAGCTTTCTTT.

The chain joins TRBV4-1 to TRBJ2-5; 7 bases line up with TRBD2. The ends lost 0 bases at V and 7 bases at J; junction bases unmatched: 11. Germline CDR1 reads MGHRA; CDR2 reads YSYEKL. The CDR3 has 16 amino acids. The CDR3 nucleotides are TGCGCCAGCAGCCAAGACGGGACTAACCCCATGAGGACCCAGTACTTC. Amino acid sequence: CASSQDGTNPMRTQYF.

This rearrangement joins TRBV11-2 to TRBJ2-3, with 7 positions matching TRBD2. J gave up 1 base and V 1 base, and 14 bases lay outside the gene matches. Germline-derived CDR1 and CDR2 are SGHAT and FQNNGV. This CDR3 has 19 residues. CDR3 DNA: TGTGCCAGCAGCTTAGGAGTCCTTAGTGGCGGGAGACGCACAGATACGCAGTATTTT. As protein: CASSLGVLSGGRRTDTQYF. Supplemented by reference TRBV11-2 and TRBJ2-3, the full variable domain reads EAGVAQSPRYKIIEKRQSVAFWCNPISGHATLYWYQQILGQGPKLLIQFQNNGVVDDSQLPKDRFSAERLKGVDSTLKIQPAKLEDSAVYLCASSLGVLSGGRRTDTQYFGPGTRLTVL.

The rearrangement links TRBV2 to TRBJ1-4; no clear D gene. The CDR3 sequence is 11 residues long. From germline, CDR1 is SNHLY and CDR2 FYNNEI. V lost 6 bases, J lost 8 bases, and 7 bases lay in between. Written as DNA, the CDR3 is TGTGCCAGCAGGTACAGCGAAAAACTGTTTTTT. It encodes CASRYSEKLFF.

The chain has TRBV5-1 and TRBJ2-1, with D unclear. Trimming removed 4 bases from V and 3 bases from J, with 5 bases in between. In germline, CDR1 is SGHRS, CDR2 YFSETQ. CDR3 length equals 12 residues. CDR3 sequence (DNA): TGCGCCAGCAGCCGAGACTACAATGAGCAGTTCTTC. Translating gives CASSRDYNEQFF.

The V gene is TRBV6-1, the J gene TRBJ1-1, with D uncertain. V was cut by 5 bases and J by 7 bases, with 14 bases left in between. CDR1 is MNHNS, CDR2 SASEGT, per germline. The CDR3 length is 13 residues. CDR3 amino acids: CASSSKTRSEAFF. The CDR3 region has the DNA TGTGCCAGCAGTTCCAAGACAAGAAGTGAAGCTTTCTTT.

The V and J genes are TRBV7-3 and TRBJ2-3; TRBD2 matches 8 bases. There are 15 residues in the CDR3. Germline CDR1 and CDR2: SGHTA and FQGTGA. The trim removed 0 bases at V and 3 bases at J, leaving 2 bases unmatched. Written as DNA, the CDR3 is TGTGCCAGCAGCTTAACTAGCGGGATTACAGATACGCAGTATTTT. Protein sequence: CASSLTSGITDTQYF.

This chain links TRBV30 with TRBJ1-1; a possible D gene is TRBD1 (5 bases). The CDR3 runs 16 residues. Deletions cut 0 bases from V and 0 bases from J, with 14 bases between. Germline-derived CDR1 and CDR2 are GTSNPN and SVGIG (reference sequence). The CDR3 is CAWSVWAAGVNTEAFF. CDR3 nucleotide sequence: TGTGCCTGGAGTGTTTGGGCGGCGGGGGTGAACACTGAAGCTTTCTTT.

There are a few counts of this clone. The V call is TRBV6-1, the J call TRBJ1-1; 8 nucleotides match TRBD1. The length of the CDR3 is 15 residues. V was pared by 1 base and J by 4 bases, with 5 bases of the junction left unmatched. The germline gives CDR1 MNHNS, CDR2 SASEGT. CDR3 sequence reads: CASSEGTGGATEAFF. DNA of the CDR3: TGTGCCAGCAGTGAAGGAACAGGGGGGGCCACTGAAGCTTTCTTT.